Presented here are 10 T cell receptor beta chains from one specimen sequenced in a study of metastatic and nonmetastatic thyroid tumors (dated by TCRdb to the early 2020s). The library came from PCR. The sample was run on an Illumina HiSeq 4000. The raw public data were reprocessed by TCRdb itself: fastp quality trimming at Q25, MiXCR clonotype calling, in-frame beta chains only. The sample table holds approximately 7,900 clones, of which 28% were seen once. Roughly 25% of the sample is held by the ten biggest clonotypes. None of the patients had been given any treatment before thyroid surgery. What was sequenced was adjacent normal tissue. The receptors stem from a male donor with papillary thyroid cancer or a benign thyroid nodule (not recorded which). Some clones in this sample may be carry-over from other donors' samples.

This clone came up many times. At one end the junction does not follow the germline gene, possibly because of a read error. V and J are TRBV24-1 and TRBJ2-1; 11 bases are shared with TRBD2. The CDR3 loop spans 18 amino acids. Germline CDR1 KGHDR, CDR2 SFDVKD. The CDR3 DNA sequence: TGTGCCACCAGTGATGTTAGCGGGGGGGCCGGGTCCTACGATGAGCAGTTCTTC. It codes for CATSDVSGGAGSYDEQFF.

Within the sample, this clone is medium-sized. The CDR3: CASSSGTALGNEQFF. CDR3 in DNA: TGCGCCAGCAGCTCTGGGACAGCCCTGGGAAATGAGCAGTTCTTC. The V gene is TRBV5-1, the J gene TRBJ2-1; TRBD1 aligns across 7 bases. The CDR3 has 15 residues. Per germline, CDR1 SGHRS and CDR2 YFSETQ. V lost 3 bases to trimming and J lost 7 bases; unmatched junction nucleotides: 10.

This clone showed up just a few times. The chain is built from TRBV27 and TRBJ2-7, with no clear D. Trimming cost V 6 bases and J 0 bases, with 12 bases left between them. From germline, CDR1 is MNHEY and CDR2 SMNVEV (reference sequence). This CDR3 is 14 amino acids long. This CDR3 is CASSPLGYSYEQYF. The CDR3 region has the DNA TGTGCCAGCAGCCCCTTGGGGTACTCCTACGAGCAGTACTTC.

This clone appeared many times. The chain links TRBV7-8 to TRBJ1-1, with 8 nucleotides matching TRBD1. This CDR3 region has 13 residues. J lost 7 bases, V lost 5 bases, and 6 bases had no gene match. CDR1 and CDR2 (germline): SGHVS, FQNEAQ. CDR3 in amino acids: CASSHQGAGEAFF. DNA of the CDR3: TGTGCCAGCAGCCATCAGGGGGCAGGTGAAGCTTTCTTT. Supplemented by reference TRBV7-8 and TRBJ1-1, the full variable domain reads GAGVSQSPRYKVAKRGQDVALRCDPISGHVSLFWYQQALGQGPEFLTYFQNEAQLDKSGLPSDRFFAERPEGSVSTLKIQRTQQEDSAVYLCASSHQGAGEAFFGQGTRLTVV.

This sequence joins TRBV9 and TRBJ1-6; D not certain. The V end was cut by 4 bases, the J end by 7 bases, with 18 bases between. From germline, CDR1 is SGDLS and CDR2 YYNGEE. The CDR3 contains 16 residues. The CDR3 sequence: CASSPRQDAGNSPLHF. The CDR3 nucleotides read TGTGCCAGCAGCCCCAGGCAGGACGCAGGAAATTCACCCCTCCACTTT. Filled out from reference TRBV9 and TRBJ1-6, the complete variable domain reads DSGVTQTPKHLITATGQRVTLRCSPRSGDLSVYWYQQSLDQGLQFLIQYYNGEERAKGNILERFSAQQFPDLHSELNLSSLELGDSALYFCASSPRQDAGNSPLHFGNGTRLTVT.

V gene TRBV2 combines with J gene TRBJ2-3; 10 bases match TRBD2. CDR3 length equals 15 residues. Germline CDR1 reads SNHLY; CDR2 reads FYNNEI. The J segment lost 2 bases and the V segment lost 5 bases, leaving 4 bases of the junction unmatched. CDR3 sequence (DNA): TGTGCCAGCAGTTCTAGCGGGAGCTCCACAGATACGCAGTATTTT. Residues: CASSSSGSSTDTQYF.

Relative to its sample, this clone is medium-sized. The genes are TRBV9 and TRBJ1-1, with 8 nucleotides matching TRBD1. The junction had 2 bases not matched to a gene; V was cut back by 0 bases and J by 1 base. Germline CDR1 is SGDLS and CDR2 is YYNGEE. The CDR3 totals 15 residues. The CDR3 spells CASSVDQGANTEAFF. The CDR3 region has the DNA TGTGCCAGCAGCGTAGACCAGGGGGCGAACACTGAAGCTTTCTTT.

By its share, this clone is medium-sized. The chain combines TRBV7-2 with TRBJ2-1; D is unclear. V was cut by 1 base and J by 4 bases, with 11 bases left in between. Germline V gene sequence: CDR1 SGHTA, CDR2 FQGNSA. The CDR3 length is 15 residues. The chain's CDR3 is CASSLVSTEYNEQFF. The CDR3 DNA reads as TGTGCCAGCAGCTTAGTTAGCACTGAATACAATGAGCAGTTCTTC.

This clone has just a few counts. The CDR3 end shows no conserved phenylalanine or tryptophan, and so a read error is likely. V gene TRBV27 combines with J gene TRBJ2-7; unclear D gene. This CDR3 is built from 12 residues. From germline, CDR1 is MNHEY and CDR2 SMNVEV (reference sequence). CDR3 sequence (DNA): TGTGCCAGCTTCTCCTTCTCCTACGATCAGTACCTC. This encodes CASFSFSYDQYL.

The rearrangement uses TRBV7-2 and TRBJ2-7, with D possibly being TRBD1 (6 bases). The ends were cut back, 6 bases at V and 2 bases at J, with 11 bases in the middle. The CDR3 is made up of 13 amino acids. Germline CDR1 reads SGHTA; CDR2 reads FQGNSA. In DNA form, the CDR3 reads TGTGCCAGCAGGGACAGTGTCGCCTACGAGCAGTACTTC. It encodes CASRDSVAYEQYF.